This T cell receptor beta chain emerged from a study of blood T cell repertoires in COVID-19. About the study: Samples taken during acute and convalescent COVID-19 were collected in the United States, Italy and Spain.

The germline V gene has CDR1 SGHKS and CDR2 YYEKEE (reference sequence). The J segment lost 9 bases and the V segment lost 5 bases, leaving 11 bases of the junction unmatched. The CDR3 consists of 16 residues. Data came from immunoSEQ multiplex PCR; TCRdb stores just in-frame clones and leaves some out. The table shows roughly 390,000 clones, with 85% occurring only once. The chain links TRBV5-5 to TRBJ2-1; TRBD2 matches at 13 bases. Material: peripheral blood. The TCR sequence derives from a woman aged 18-29 years with acute or convalescent COVID-19. CDR3 amino acids: CASSLTGTSGTGEQFF. DNA of the CDR3: TGTGCCAGCAGTCTCACCGGGACTAGCGGGACAGGTGAGCAGTTCTTC.